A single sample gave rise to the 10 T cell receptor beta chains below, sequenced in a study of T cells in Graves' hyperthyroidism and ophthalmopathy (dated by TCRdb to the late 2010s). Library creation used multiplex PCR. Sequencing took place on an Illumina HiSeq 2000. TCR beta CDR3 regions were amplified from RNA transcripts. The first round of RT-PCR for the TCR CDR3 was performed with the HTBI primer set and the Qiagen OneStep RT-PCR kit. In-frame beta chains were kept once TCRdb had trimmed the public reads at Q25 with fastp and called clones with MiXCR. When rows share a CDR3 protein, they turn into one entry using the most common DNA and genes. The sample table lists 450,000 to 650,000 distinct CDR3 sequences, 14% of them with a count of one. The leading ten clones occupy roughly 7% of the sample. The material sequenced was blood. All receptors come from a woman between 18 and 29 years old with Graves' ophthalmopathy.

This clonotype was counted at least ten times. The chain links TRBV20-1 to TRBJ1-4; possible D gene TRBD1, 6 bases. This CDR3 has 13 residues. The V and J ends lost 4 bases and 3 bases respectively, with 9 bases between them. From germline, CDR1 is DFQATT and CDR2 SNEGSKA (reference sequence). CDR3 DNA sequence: TGCAGTGCTATGGACAGTCCTAATGAAAAACTGTTTTTT. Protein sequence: CSAMDSPNEKLFF.

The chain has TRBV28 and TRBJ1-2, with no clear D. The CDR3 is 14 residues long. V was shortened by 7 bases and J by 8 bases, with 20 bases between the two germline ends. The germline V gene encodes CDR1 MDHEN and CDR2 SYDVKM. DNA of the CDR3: TGTGCCAGCACTCCTCGTCACAGAGCCGACGGCTACACCTTC. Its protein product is CASTPRHRADGYTF.

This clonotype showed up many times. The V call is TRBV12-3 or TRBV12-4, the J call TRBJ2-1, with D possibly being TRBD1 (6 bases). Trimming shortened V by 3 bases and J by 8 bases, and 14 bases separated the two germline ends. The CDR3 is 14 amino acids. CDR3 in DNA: TGTGCCAGCAGTTTGGGGGCAGTTCGGGATGAGCAGTTCTTC. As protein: CASSLGAVRDEQFF.

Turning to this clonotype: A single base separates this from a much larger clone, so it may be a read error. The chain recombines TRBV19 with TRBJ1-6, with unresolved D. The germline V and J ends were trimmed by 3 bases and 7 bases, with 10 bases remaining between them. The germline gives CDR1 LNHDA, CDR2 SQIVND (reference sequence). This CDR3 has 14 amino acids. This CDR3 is CASSMVGYNSPLHF. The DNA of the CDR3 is TGTGCCAGTAGTATGGTGGGCTACAATTCACCCCTCCACTTT.

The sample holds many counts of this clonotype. In nucleotides, the CDR3 is TGTGCCTGGAGTGCCGCCTTCACAGGGGGCGGGCAAGAGACCCAGTACTTC. Translating gives CAWSAAFTGGGQETQYF. The rearrangement joins TRBV30 to TRBJ2-5, with 9 bases matching TRBD1. The J segment lost 2 bases and the V segment lost 1 base, leaving 11 bases of the junction unmatched. CDR1 and CDR2 from the germline V gene are GTSNPN and SVGIG (reference sequence). The CDR3 loop spans 17 amino acids.

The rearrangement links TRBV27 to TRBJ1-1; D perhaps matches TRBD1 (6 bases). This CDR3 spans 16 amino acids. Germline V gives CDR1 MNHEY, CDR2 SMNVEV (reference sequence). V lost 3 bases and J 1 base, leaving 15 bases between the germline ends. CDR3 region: CASSFSPRGQNTEAFF. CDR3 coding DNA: TGTGCCAGCAGTTTCTCCCCCCGGGGGCAGAACACTGAAGCTTTCTTT.

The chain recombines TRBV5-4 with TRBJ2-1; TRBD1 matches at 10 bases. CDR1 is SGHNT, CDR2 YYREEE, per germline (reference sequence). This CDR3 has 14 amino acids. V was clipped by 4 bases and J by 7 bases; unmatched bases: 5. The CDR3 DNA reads TGTGCCAGCAGCCACTGGGACAGGGGAAATGAGCAGTTCTTC. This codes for CASSHWDRGNEQFF.

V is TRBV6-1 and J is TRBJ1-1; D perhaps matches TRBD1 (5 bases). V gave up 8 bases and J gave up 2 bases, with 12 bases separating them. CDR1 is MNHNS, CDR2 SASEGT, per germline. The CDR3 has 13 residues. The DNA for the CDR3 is TGTGCCAGCGTCAATACAGGAAACACTGAAGCTTTCTTT. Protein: CASVNTGNTEAFF.

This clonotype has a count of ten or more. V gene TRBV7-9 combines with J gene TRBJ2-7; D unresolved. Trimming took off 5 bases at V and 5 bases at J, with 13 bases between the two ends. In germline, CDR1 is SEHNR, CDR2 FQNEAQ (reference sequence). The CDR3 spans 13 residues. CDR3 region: CASSPRMNHEQYF. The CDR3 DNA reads TGTGCCAGCAGCCCCCGGATGAACCACGAGCAGTACTTC. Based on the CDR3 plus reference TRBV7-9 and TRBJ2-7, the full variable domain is DTGVSQNPRHKITKRGQNVTFRCDPISEHNRLYWYRQTLGQGPEFLTYFQNEAQLEKSRLLSDRFSAERPKGSFSTLEIQRTEQGDSAMYLCASSPRMNHEQYFGPGTRLTVT.

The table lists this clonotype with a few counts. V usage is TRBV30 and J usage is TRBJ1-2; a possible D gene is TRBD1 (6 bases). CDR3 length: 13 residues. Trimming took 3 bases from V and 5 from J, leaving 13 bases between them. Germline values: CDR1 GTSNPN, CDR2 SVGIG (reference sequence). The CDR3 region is CAWRSRGAYGYTF. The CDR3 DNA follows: TGTGCCTGGAGGTCGCGGGGGGCTTATGGCTACACCTTC.